The sequence of this TCR beta chain was determined in a study of shared clonotypes between healthy human individuals. CD4+ cells underwent separation, giving CD45RA+ naive and CD45RA-negative memory subsets. About this clone: The same CDR3 arises from other DNA sequences in this sample as well.

Generated by immunoSEQ multiplex PCR, the TCRdb table keeps only in-frame clones and is missing some. The sample records 2 million to 3 million clones, roughly 93% being singletons. This clonotype originated in a man in his late teens or twenties in good health. Some clones in this sample may be carry-over from other donors' samples. Sequencing used naive CD4+ T cells from PBMCs. Subset: CD45RA+ positively selected.

This CDR3 reads CASSLSGSSYNEQFF. In nucleotides, the CDR3 is TGCGCCAGCAGCTTGTCGGGCAGTTCCTACAATGAGCAGTTCTTC. The chain couples TRBV5-1 to TRBJ2-1; D remains ambiguous. This CDR3 comprises 15 residues. Between the trimmed V and J ends, which lost 1 base and 1 base, there was a span of 9 bases. CDR1 is SGHRS, CDR2 YFSETQ, per germline.